The 20 T cell receptor beta chains below were found in one sample sequenced in a study of T-cell reconstitution after alpha-beta-depleted transplantation in children. This sample's TCRbeta library carried unique molecular identifier barcodes. TCRdb fed the PCR reads into MiXCR, producing one record per CDR3 protein. Seen here are more than 200,000 distinct CDR3 sequences, about 26% observed once, and the top ten hold around 2.5%. This material consisted of PBMCs, taken before TCRalphabeta/CD19-depleted stem cell transplant. Receptor source: a girl aged 2 to 10 with Fanconi anemia, due to receive a stem cell transplant.

In this sample, this clonotype turned up many times. The gene calls are TRBV29-1 and TRBJ1-1; 9 bases are shared with TRBD1. Trimming cost V 3 bases and J 4 bases; bases outside gene matches: 6. Germline CDR1 reads SQVTM; CDR2 reads ANQGSEA. CDR3 length: 14 amino acids. The CDR3 loop reads CSVEKGQGTTEAFF. CDR3 bases: TGCAGCGTTGAGAAGGGACAGGGTACCACTGAAGCTTTCTTT. Together with reference TRBV29-1 and TRBJ1-1, the CDR3 gives the full variable domain: SAVISQKPSRDICQRGTSLTIQCQVDSQVTMMFWYRQQPGQSLTLIATANQGSEATYESGFVIDKFPISRPNLTFSTLTVSNMSPEDSSIYLCSVEKGQGTTEAFFGQGTRLTVV.

The chain couples TRBV27 to TRBJ1-1; D is perhaps TRBD1 (6 bases). The CDR3 runs 14 residues. Germline V gene sequence: CDR1 MNHEY, CDR2 SMNVEV (reference sequence). Trimming took 5 bases from V and 1 from J, leaving 11 bases between them. The CDR3 sequence: CASSLGAGNTEAFF. The CDR3 DNA reads as TGTGCCAGCAGTCTGGGGGCCGGGAACACTGAAGCTTTCTTT.

V is TRBV7-9 and J is TRBJ2-3; D unclear. Germline CDR1 is SEHNR and CDR2 is FQNEAQ (reference sequence). Trimming shortened V by 1 base and J by 2 bases, and 13 bases separated the two germline ends. The CDR3 sequence is 16 residues long. CDR3 sequence: CASSLGIGGSTDTQYF. CDR3 in DNA: TGTGCCAGCAGCTTAGGAATTGGCGGCTCCACAGATACGCAGTATTTT.

The chain uses TRBV7-6 and TRBJ1-6; TRBD1 is a possible D gene (6 bases). Germline V lookup: CDR1 SGHVS, CDR2 FNYEAQ. There are 18 residues in the CDR3. Trimming removed 1 base at V and 5 bases at J, with 18 bases between. The CDR3 DNA follows: TGTGCCAGCAGCTTAGAAGTGGCGGGGGGCGCCGATAATTCACCCCTCCACTTT. Protein sequence: CASSLEVAGGADNSPLHF. Based on the CDR3 plus reference TRBV7-6 and TRBJ1-6, the full variable domain is GAGVSQSPRYKVTKRGQDVALRCDPISGHVSLYWYRQALGQGPEFLTYFNYEAQQDKSGLPNDRFSAERPEGSISTLTIQRTEQRDSAMYRCASSLEVAGGADNSPLHFGNGTRLTVT.

There are a few counts of this clonotype. V is TRBV20-1 and J is TRBJ1-2; tentative D call: TRBD1 (5 bases). The germline V gene encodes CDR1 DFQATT and CDR2 SNEGSKA (reference sequence). This CDR3 has 13 amino acids. With 6 bases removed from V and 6 bases from J, the gap between germline ends came to 17 bases. CDR3 bases: TGCAGTGCAATACCGACGGAGGGACATGGCTACACCTTC. Residues: CSAIPTEGHGYTF.

This clonotype was recorded at least ten times. The rearrangement joins TRBV10-3 to TRBJ2-5, with 11 bases that match TRBD2. The CDR3 has 16 residues. Germline V gene sequence: CDR1 ENHRY, CDR2 SYGVKD. Trimming cost V 6 bases and J 0 bases; bases outside gene matches: 6. The CDR3 nucleotides read TGTGCCATCAGGGGGACTAGCGGCCCCTACCAAGAGACCCAGTACTTC. Translating gives CAIRGTSGPYQETQYF.

This clonotype was recorded at least ten times. V and J are TRBV5-5 and TRBJ2-1, with 9 bases fitting TRBD2. The J segment lost 5 bases and the V segment lost 4 bases, leaving 10 bases of the junction unmatched. CDR3 length: 16 amino acids. The germline V gene encodes CDR1 SGHKS and CDR2 YYEKEE (reference sequence). The CDR3 reads CASSRSSGLADNEQFF. The DNA of the CDR3 is TGTGCCAGCAGCCGCTCTTCGGGACTAGCTGACAATGAGCAGTTCTTC.

This clonotype turned up a few times. The chain recombines TRBV29-1 with TRBJ2-1; 9 bases agree with TRBD1. J gave up 10 bases and V 7 bases, and 14 bases lay outside the gene matches. Germline V gives CDR1 SQVTM, CDR2 ANQGSEA. CDR3 size: 14 residues. As DNA, the CDR3 is TGCAGCGCCACGGGACAGGGTACTTCCCCCGAGCAGTTCTTC. This sequence encodes CSATGQGTSPEQFF.

The chain carries TRBV20-1 and TRBJ2-3; 12 nucleotides agree with TRBD2. This CDR3 has 16 residues. Germline-derived CDR1 and CDR2 are DFQATT and SNEGSKA (reference sequence). V lost 3 bases to trimming and J lost 2 bases; unmatched junction nucleotides: 6. The CDR3 protein is CSASRGLAGSTDTQYF. The CDR3 DNA sequence: TGCAGTGCTAGTCGCGGACTAGCGGGGTCCACAGATACGCAGTATTTT.

The V call is TRBV6-1, the J call TRBJ2-7; 9 nucleotides line up with TRBD1. CDR3 length equals 14 residues. The V gene's germline CDR1 is MNHNS and CDR2 SASEGT. After removal of 6 bases from V and 6 bases from J, the junction contained 9 bases not matched to a gene. CDR3 residues: CASSPTGGSREQYF. CDR3 sequence (DNA): TGTGCCAGCAGCCCGACAGGGGGTTCGCGCGAGCAGTACTTC.

This chain joins TRBV12-3 or TRBV12-4 and TRBJ2-1; 10 bases fit TRBD2. The J segment lost 5 bases and the V segment lost 3 bases, leaving 4 bases of the junction unmatched. The CDR3 is made up of 15 amino acids. The chain's CDR3 is CASSLWTSGNNEQFF. The CDR3 DNA reads as TGTGCCAGCAGTTTGTGGACTAGCGGAAACAATGAGCAGTTCTTC.

This chain uses TRBV11-1 with TRBJ1-2; no clear D. V was cut by 0 bases and J by 3 bases, with 23 bases left in between. The CDR3 covers 19 residues. Germline V lookup: CDR1 SGHAT, CDR2 FQDESV (reference sequence). CDR3: CASSLARVPWTAGDYGYTF. CDR3 sequence (DNA): TGTGCCAGCAGCTTAGCGAGGGTCCCCTGGACCGCCGGGGACTATGGCTACACCTTC.

This clonotype was observed at least ten times. The chain combines TRBV6-1 with TRBJ2-5; no clear D gene. The CDR3 loop spans 13 amino acids. The germline V and J ends were trimmed by 0 bases and 14 bases, with 16 bases remaining between them. Per the germline V gene, CDR1 is MNHNS and CDR2 is SASEGT. CDR3 loop: CASSEAEGLSHYF. The CDR3 DNA follows: TGTGCCAGCAGTGAAGCGGAAGGGTTGTCTCATTACTTC.

J is TRBJ2-7 and V is TRBV5-1; D is unclear. V gave up 0 bases and J gave up 6 bases, with 4 bases separating them. Germline CDR1 reads SGHRS; CDR2 reads YFSETQ. The CDR3 consists of 11 residues. The DNA for the CDR3 is TGCGCCAGCAGCTTGGGACCCGAGCAGTACTTC. It codes for CASSLGPEQYF.

This clonotype has at least ten counts. The J gene is TRBJ2-5, the V gene TRBV13; 10 bases agree with TRBD1. The germline gives CDR1 PRHDT, CDR2 FYEKMQ (reference sequence). Trimming cost V 5 bases and J 5 bases; bases outside gene matches: 8. This CDR3 comprises 15 residues. This chain's CDR3 is CASSERGTGVETQYF. In DNA form, the CDR3 reads TGTGCCAGCAGCGAGCGGGGGACAGGGGTGGAGACCCAGTACTTC.

V and J are TRBV20-1 and TRBJ2-1; 9 bases map to TRBD1. V shed 2 bases and J 9 bases; nucleotides not matched to a gene: 11. Germline V lookup: CDR1 DFQATT, CDR2 SNEGSKA (reference sequence). There are 15 residues in the CDR3. In nucleotides, the CDR3 is TGCAGTGCTAGATCCTGGGACAGGGTTTTAGGTGAGCAGTTCTTC. Its translation: CSARSWDRVLGEQFF.

This clonotype was seen many times. The J gene is TRBJ2-7, the V gene TRBV25-1; D is unresolved. V lost 3 bases and J 5 bases, leaving 8 bases between the germline ends. Germline V gene sequence: CDR1 MGHDK, CDR2 SYGVNS. CDR3 size: 12 residues. CDR3: CASSDVIHEQYF. In DNA, the CDR3 is TGTGCCAGCAGTGATGTGATCCACGAGCAGTACTTC.

This clonotype was detected once. The chain joins TRBV29-1 to TRBJ2-2; unclear D gene. Trimming pared 8 bases from V and 0 bases from J, leaving 13 bases between. Germline CDR1 reads SQVTM; CDR2 reads ANQGSEA. The CDR3 contains 14 residues. DNA of the CDR3: TGCAGCCAATTAAGCAGTTCGAACACCGGGGAGCTGTTTTTT. Its protein product is CSQLSSSNTGELFF.

This clonotype was seen only a few times. The gene calls are TRBV29-1 and TRBJ2-1; TRBD2 agrees at 15 bases. Trimming cost V 7 bases and J 5 bases; bases outside gene matches: 12. The CDR3 length is 17 residues. CDR1 is SQVTM and CDR2 is ANQGSEA in the germline V gene. This CDR3 is CSATPGLAGGPHNEQFF. The DNA of the CDR3 is TGCAGCGCCACCCCAGGACTAGCGGGAGGGCCCCACAATGAGCAGTTCTTC.

This clonotype has at least ten counts. The gene calls are TRBV12-3 or TRBV12-4 and TRBJ2-1; D is unresolved. The CDR3 covers 13 residues. V lost 1 base and J 3 bases, leaving 4 bases between the germline ends. CDR3 sequence: CASSLGFYNEQFF. The CDR3 DNA reads as TGTGCCAGCAGTTTAGGCTTCTACAATGAGCAGTTCTTC.